The entry below describes one T cell receptor (beta chain). Its antigen remains undetermined. The sample belongs to a study of T cells expressing NK-cell markers (TCRdb year 2020). Regarding the complete study: TCR beta-chain repertoires were profiled in sorted CD3+CD56+NKG2C+, CD3+CD56+NKG2C- and CD3+CD56-NKG2C+ T-cell subsets from several donors. Randomly selected healthy volunteers, three men and five women, were used as the eight sequenced donors. Among the eight sequenced donors, seven were HCMV-seropositive and one was HCMV-seronegative. Illumina HiSeq 2000/2500, MiSeq or NextSeq was used to sequence libraries as 2 x 150 bp reads. The paper as a whole reports these results and caveats: Whether the expanded NKG2C-expressing T cell clones were specific for HCMV antigens was left unclear. For five or six donors, the dominant CD3+CD56+NKG2C+ clonotypes were among the top 10 CD8+ clonotypes and accounted for roughly 1.0-8% of CD8+ T cells. Those dominant clonotypes were again the most abundant among CD3+CD56-NKG2C+ cells in a handful of donors, at roughly 28.3-60.1%.

Looking up the germline V gene yields CDR1 SGHRS and CDR2 YFSETQ. The CDR3 goes from the cysteine to the phenylalanine over 11 residues. The entry carries no DNA sequence. To determine HCMV serostatus, a commercial ELISA kit was used to detect HCMV-specific IgG in serum. Ficoll density gradient centrifugation was used to isolate peripheral blood mononuclear cells from blood. Sequencing was carried out with an Illumina HiSeq 2000. TCR beta cDNA libraries were prepared using 5'RACE template switching, which introduced a universal primer site and unique molecular identifiers. Synthesis of cDNA was primed from the TCR beta constant segment and was followed by two consecutive PCR amplification steps. As for how the authors treated the data: MIGEC was used to demultiplex reads and group reads by UMI, and MiTCR was used to assemble and quantify clonotypes. To remove erroneous sequences, TCR cDNA sequences were retained only when supported by two or more reads. The tcR package was used for downstream repertoire analysis, and clonotypes were matched between fractions using CDR3 nucleotide sequence together with V segment. Antigen specificity was annotated against VDJdb with VDJmatch, allowing one amino acid substitution in CDR3. Through TCRdb reprocessing, the reads give one entry per CDR3 protein sequence; DNA is omitted. Clone size and V and J calls follow TCRdb, not the original study. The table for this sample lists roughly 300,000 distinct CDR3 sequences. The top ten clones comprise about 4% of the sample.

Recombination joined TRBV5-1 with TRBJ2-7; TCRdb's D gene call, TRBD1, goes unchecked for lack of DNA. The receptor comes from a woman aged 18 to 75 in good health. The sequenced sample was blood T cells: a sorted CD56 or NKG2C T cell subset, CD4+ or CD8+ T cells, or bulk PBMC T cells (not recorded which). The encoded CDR3 is CASSLQGEQYF.